This note documents a single TCR beta chain sequence. Germline is not matched at one junction end, which may reflect a read error. Germline-derived CDR1 and CDR2 are SGHRS and YFSETQ. The CDR3 spans 15 residues. The sample comes from a study of blood T cell repertoires in COVID-19. Study-level information: Italy, Spain and the United States were the sources of the convalescent and acute COVID-19 samples. T cells, B-cell-depleted T cells, or PBMCs provided the cDNA or gDNA that served as material.

Some clones are missing from TCRdb's copy, which holds only in-frame ones; the method was immunoSEQ multiplex PCR. The data show approximately 260,000 clones, about 86% seen once. The age range of participants was about 18 to 95 years, with residence in approximately 25 US areas. Grouping used clinical history reported by participants in a survey and questionnaire. The clonotype was recovered from a man aged 25-40 years with acute COVID-19. The material sequenced was PBMCs or T cells enriched from blood (not recorded which). V usage is TRBV5-1 and J usage is TRBJ1-2; D may be TRBD1 (6 bases). The CDR3: CASSLEPGQTYGYTF. Written as DNA, the CDR3 is TGTGCCAGCAGCTTGGAGCCCGGACAGACCTATGGCTACACCTTC. The full variable domain, rest sourced from reference TRBV5-1 and TRBJ1-2, is KAGVTQTPRYLIKTRGQQVTLSCSPISGHRSVSWYQQTPGQGLQFLFEYFSETQRNKGNFPGRFSGRQFSNSRSEMNVSTLELGDSALYLCASSLEPGQTYGYTFGSGTRLTVV.